This T cell receptor beta chain was recorded in a study of shared clonotypes between healthy human individuals. The germline V gene encodes CDR1 SEHNR and CDR2 FQNEAQ (reference sequence). Trimming removed 4 bases from V and 3 bases from J, with 9 bases in between. This CDR3 region has 13 residues. Nashville, Tennessee was home to all donors, who were Caucasian adults. In this sample, this clone turned up a few times. Assay: immunoSEQ multiplex PCR; the TCRdb copy retains only in-frame clones and omits some. The sample lists 2,500,000 or so clones, 80% to 95% occurring once. The TCR was taken from a man aged 18 to 30 in good health. Some clones in this sample may be carry-over from other donors' samples. The sample comprised naive CD4+ T cells from PBMCs. Described subset: CD45RA+ positively selected. This sequence joins TRBV7-9 and TRBJ1-2; D may be TRBD1 (6 bases). The CDR3 is CASSSQGDYGYTF. The CDR3 bases are TGTGCCAGCAGCTCACAGGGCGACTATGGCTACACCTTC.